What follows are 25 T cell receptor beta chains derived from one specimen sequenced in a study of shared clonotypes between healthy human individuals (dated by TCRdb to about 2020). Receptors were amplified or captured by the immunoSEQ multiplex PCR assay. TCRdb re-hosts the immuneACCESS table, in-frame sequences only. Its copies lack some clones; in the studies checked, an unresolved V gene accounts for under half of them, and the cause for the rest is not known. The table for this sample lists 100,000 or so clones; roughly 66% of them were counted only once. Jointly, the top ten make up around 24% of the sample. The sample taken for sequencing was memory CD8+ T cells sorted from blood. The intended sense of this specimen's cell subset or site label: CD45RO+ cells pooled with CCR7-negative TemRA cells. The receptors were gathered from a young woman in good health.

CDR3 in amino acids: CSVEVLSPGLWNTEAFF. The CDR3 nucleotides are TGCAGCGTTGAAGTTCTCTCGCCCGGGTTATGGAACACTGAAGCTTTCTTT. This sequence joins TRBV29-1 and TRBJ1-1; D unclear. This CDR3 is 17 amino acids long. CDR1 and CDR2 (germline): SQVTM, ANQGSEA. Trimming took off 1 base at V and 1 base at J, with 19 bases between the two ends.

The V gene is TRBV10-3, the J gene TRBJ2-7; 9 bases map to TRBD1. This CDR3 has 15 residues. The V gene's germline CDR1 is ENHRY and CDR2 SYGVKD. Losses at the gene ends were 3 bases for V and 7 bases for J; bases not matched to a gene: 10. CDR3 sequence reads: CAISDRGQGVLEQYF. CDR3 DNA sequence: TGTGCCATCAGTGACAGGGGACAGGGTGTGTTGGAGCAGTACTTC.

In this sample, this clone turned up a few times. This sequence joins TRBV15 and TRBJ2-2, with unresolved D. Germline CDR1 LNHNV, CDR2 YYDKDF (reference sequence). Trimming stripped 0 bases from V and 3 bases from J, with 2 bases between. The CDR3 consists of 13 residues. The CDR3 here is CATSREYTGELFF. The CDR3 DNA follows: TGTGCCACCAGCAGAGAGTACACCGGGGAGCTGTTTTTT.

The genes are TRBV5-1 and TRBJ2-1; TRBD2 agrees at 10 bases. J lost 6 bases, V lost 6 bases, and 12 bases had no gene match. The V gene's germline CDR1 is SGHRS and CDR2 YFSETQ. The CDR3 is 16 residues long. CDR3 region: CASTAWGTSAFNEQFF. The CDR3 DNA follows: TGCGCCAGCACCGCTTGGGGGACTAGCGCATTCAATGAGCAGTTCTTC.

The V gene is TRBV14, the J gene TRBJ1-3; the match to TRBD1 covers 12 bases. The germline V gene encodes CDR1 SGHDN and CDR2 FVKESK. This CDR3 spans 16 amino acids. J lost 5 bases, V lost 5 bases, and 7 bases had no gene match. Here the CDR3 DNA reads TGTGCCAGCAGCACCCACCGGGACAGGGGGCGAAACACCATATATTTT. It encodes CASSTHRDRGRNTIYF.

The sample holds one count of this clone. The chain employs TRBV14 and TRBJ1-1; D gene unclear. The V gene lost 4 bases and the J gene lost 4 bases, with 10 bases spanning the gap. This CDR3 contains 13 residues. Germline CDR1 and CDR2: SGHDN and FVKESK. As DNA, the CDR3 is TGTGCCAGCAGCCCTACTTCGGGCACTGAAGCTTTCTTT. Protein: CASSPTSGTEAFF.

The rearrangement links TRBV13 to TRBJ2-3; 9 bases are a match to TRBD1. This CDR3 is 16 amino acids long. V gave up 3 bases and J gave up 6 bases; unmatched junction bases: 10. From germline, CDR1 is PRHDT and CDR2 FYEKMQ (reference sequence). The CDR3 protein is CASSFRTGGGGDTQYF. CDR3 nucleotides: TGTGCCAGCAGCTTTAGAACAGGGGGCGGTGGCGATACGCAGTATTTT.

This clone appeared a few times. The chain joins TRBV19 to TRBJ2-1, with D perhaps matching TRBD1 or TRBD2 (5 bases each). CDR3 length: 16 amino acids. The V and J ends lost 4 bases and 12 bases respectively, with 25 bases between them. Germline V lookup: CDR1 LNHDA, CDR2 SQIVND (reference sequence). CDR3 nucleotide sequence: TGTGCCAGTAGTACCCCATGGGACCTGTTAGGGAATCGGCAGTTCTTC. Residues: CASSTPWDLLGNRQFF.

This clone was observed a single time. The chain carries TRBV4-1 and TRBJ2-7, with D perhaps TRBD1 (6 bases). The V gene lost 3 bases and the J gene lost 2 bases, with 11 bases spanning the gap. Per germline, CDR1 MGHRA and CDR2 YSYEKL. The CDR3 loop spans 14 amino acids. CDR3 residues: CASSHQQGPYEQYF. CDR3 nucleotide sequence: TGCGCCAGCAGCCACCAACAGGGTCCCTACGAGCAGTACTTC.

This rearrangement joins TRBV10-3 to TRBJ2-5, with D possibly TRBD1 on 6 matching bases. CDR1 is ENHRY, CDR2 SYGVKD, per germline. V shed 8 bases and J shed 2 bases, with 18 bases lying between them. This CDR3 comprises 15 residues. The CDR3 reads CAIGSTGLGQETQYF. CDR3 nucleotides: TGTGCCATCGGTTCTACAGGGTTGGGACAAGAGACCCAGTACTTC.

This chain uses TRBV28 with TRBJ2-1; 8 nucleotides agree with TRBD1. With 4 bases clipped from V and 6 bases from J, the junction kept 11 bases outside the gene matches. This CDR3 is 16 amino acids long. Looked up from germline, CDR1 is MDHEN and CDR2 is SYDVKM. CDR3 nucleotides: TGTGCCAGCAGTTCCCCCCAGGGGGCGAACGCCAATGAGCAGTTCTTC. Residues: CASSSPQGANANEQFF.

There are many counts of this clone. This chain connects TRBV19 to TRBJ1-5; D unclear. V lost 7 bases, J lost 2 bases, and 9 bases lay in between. The CDR3 spans 13 residues. Germline loops: CDR1 LNHDA, CDR2 SQIVND (reference sequence). The CDR3 nucleotides read TGTGCCAGTACTTTATTGGGCAATCAGCCCCAGCATTTT. This encodes CASTLLGNQPQHF.

The chain couples TRBV6-5 to TRBJ1-2, with 9 bases lining up with TRBD1. V was pared by 3 bases and J by 5 bases, with 7 bases of the junction left unmatched. This CDR3 contains 15 residues. Per the germline V gene, CDR1 is MNHEY and CDR2 is SVGAGI. CDR3 nucleotide sequence: TGTGCCAGCAGTTATTTCCGGACAGGGGATTATGGCTACACCTTC. Translating gives CASSYFRTGDYGYTF.

The chain is built from TRBV27 and TRBJ2-5; D tentatively reads TRBD1 or TRBD2 (7 bases each). The end of the DNA fits TRBJ2-7 better, so the J call may be wrong. Germline-derived CDR1 and CDR2 are MNHEY and SMNVEV (reference sequence). This CDR3 spans 15 amino acids. The CDR3 DNA is TGTGCCAGCAGTTCGGGGGGAACAGGGGTCTACGAGCAGTACTTC. The encoded protein is CASSSGGTGVYEQYF.

The J gene is TRBJ2-1, the V gene TRBV29-1, with a tentative D call TRBD2 (6 bases). V was shortened by 2 bases and J by 2 bases, with 13 bases between the two germline ends. CDR3 length: 15 residues. The germline gives CDR1 SQVTM, CDR2 ANQGSEA. The CDR3, as DNA: TGCAGCGTTGAATTGGGTAGCGGTCCCTACAATGAGCAGTTCTTC. It codes for CSVELGSGPYNEQFF.

The gene calls are TRBV14 and TRBJ2-7; 8 bases match TRBD1. Per the germline V gene, CDR1 is SGHDN and CDR2 is FVKESK. This CDR3 has 19 residues. The V segment lost 3 bases and the J segment 2 bases; nucleotides outside the gene matches: 18. This CDR3 reads CASSHPRGRTGSAPYEQYF. CDR3 coding DNA: TGTGCCAGCAGCCACCCCAGGGGAAGGACAGGGTCAGCACCCTACGAGCAGTACTTC.

This clone was seen a handful of times. This chain uses TRBV15 with TRBJ2-7, with unresolved D. V was trimmed by 2 bases and J by 0 bases, leaving 11 bases between them. Germline values: CDR1 LNHNV, CDR2 YYDKDF (reference sequence). The CDR3 extends over 15 amino acids. CDR3 residues: CATSRTTESSYEQYF. DNA of the CDR3: TGTGCCACCAGCAGAACCACAGAGAGCTCCTACGAGCAGTACTTC.

The rearrangement uses TRBV28 and TRBJ2-1; D is perhaps TRBD2 (6 bases). Deletions cut 5 bases from V and 8 bases from J, with 28 bases between. The CDR3 runs to 18 residues. The germline gives CDR1 MDHEN, CDR2 SYDVKM. The CDR3 DNA reads TGTGCCAGCAGTCCCCCGTACCTGGACTACCCGAAAGAAGATGAGCAGTTCTTC. This codes for CASSPPYLDYPKEDEQFF.

The chain carries TRBV2 and TRBJ1-4; D not certain. Between the trimmed V and J ends, which lost 4 bases and 2 bases, there was a span of 5 bases. Per germline, CDR1 SNHLY and CDR2 FYNNEI. CDR3 length equals 13 residues. CDR3 protein: CASSGSTNEKLFF. The CDR3 bases are TGTGCCAGCAGTGGTAGCACTAATGAAAAACTGTTTTTT.

This clone showed up many times. The chain is built from TRBV11-2 and TRBJ1-6; D is unclear. V was trimmed by 0 bases and J by 8 bases, leaving 2 bases between them. Germline V CDR1 and CDR2: SGHAT, FQNNGV. The CDR3 consists of 12 residues. The CDR3 loop reads CASSLDHSPLHF. The CDR3 bases are TGTGCCAGCAGCTTAGATCATTCACCCCTCCACTTT.

This chain joins TRBV9 and TRBJ2-1; D not certain. Trimming left V 3 bases short and J 9 bases short, with 13 bases between. The CDR3 loop spans 13 amino acids. Germline CDR1 and CDR2: SGDLS and YYNGEE. Written as DNA, the CDR3 is TGTGCCAGCAGCGCATTCGCAATCCCTGAGCAGTTCTTC. Amino acids: CASSAFAIPEQFF.

The CDR3 is CASRIAGGGYNEQFF. The DNA of the CDR3 is TGTGCCAGCAGGATAGCGGGAGGAGGGTACAATGAGCAGTTCTTC. The chain recombines TRBV5-4 with TRBJ2-1; 10 bases agree with TRBD2. CDR1 SGHNT and CDR2 YYREEE come from the germline V gene (reference sequence). This CDR3 has 15 amino acids. J lost 4 bases, V lost 5 bases, and 6 bases had no gene match.

This chain connects TRBV9 to TRBJ2-1; D assignment may be TRBD1 or TRBD2 (5 bases each). Germline V gene sequence: CDR1 SGDLS, CDR2 YYNGEE. The CDR3 is 11 amino acids. Trimming shortened V by 3 bases and J by 10 bases, and 8 bases separated the two germline ends. CDR3: CASSARDEQFF. The CDR3 region has the DNA TGTGCCAGCAGCGCCCGGGACGAGCAGTTCTTC.

The V gene is TRBV2, the J gene TRBJ1-1; 8 bases align to TRBD1. Germline loops: CDR1 SNHLY, CDR2 FYNNEI. The trim removed 10 bases at V and 3 bases at J, leaving 7 bases unmatched. CDR3 length: 13 amino acids. The CDR3 sequence is CATETGDDTEAFF. In nucleotides, the CDR3 is TGTGCCACCGAGACAGGGGACGACACTGAAGCTTTCTTT.

Points on this clone: The same CDR3 can be traced to other DNA sequences in this sample. This chain links TRBV9 with TRBJ1-1; D uncertain. Germline CDR1 SGDLS, CDR2 YYNGEE. This CDR3 contains 14 residues. V shed 1 base and J shed 3 bases, with 10 bases lying between them. Here the CDR3 DNA reads TGTGCCAGCAGCGTATCTTGGGGTGACACTGAAGCTTTCTTT. It codes for CASSVSWGDTEAFF.